One and the same sample provided the 26 T cell receptor beta chains below, sequenced in a study of T cell repertoires in cytomegalovirus infection. One entry per CDR3 protein, called by TCRdb with MiXCR from the reads. The sample consists of about 920,000 distinct CDR3 sequences, around 29% of them appearing once. Their antigen targets remain unknown. The source material was cultured CD8+ T cells from PBMCs, sampled from culture after CMV antigen stimulation. These receptor sequences come from a human donor in good health (CMV status not recorded). Some clones in this sample may be carry-over from other donors' samples.

V and J are TRBV7-9 and TRBJ2-3; TRBD1 aligns across 8 bases. This CDR3 is built from 13 residues. Germline values: CDR1 SEHNR, CDR2 FQNEAQ (reference sequence). The V gene end was trimmed by 5 bases and the J gene end by 10 bases; junction bases not matched to a gene: 8. The CDR3 DNA follows: TGTGCCAGCAGCCCGTCAGGGGGCGAAGCGCAGTATTTT. Its protein product is CASSPSGGEAQYF.

This clonotype came up many times. The rearrangement links TRBV7-9 to TRBJ2-7; no definite D call. Germline CDR1 reads SEHNR; CDR2 reads FQNEAQ (reference sequence). The CDR3 is made up of 15 amino acids. Trimming removed 2 bases from V and 1 base from J, with 12 bases in between. Written as DNA, the CDR3 is TGTGCCAGCAGCTTACCGGGTGGTAATTCCTACGAGCAGTACTTC. It encodes CASSLPGGNSYEQYF. Full variable domain (outside the CDR3, taken from reference TRBV7-9 and TRBJ2-7): DTGVSQNPRHKITKRGQNVTFRCDPISEHNRLYWYRQTLGQGPEFLTYFQNEAQLEKSRLLSDRFSAERPKGSFSTLEIQRTEQGDSAMYLCASSLPGGNSYEQYFGPGTRLTVT.

The rearrangement links TRBV12-3 or TRBV12-4 to TRBJ1-6, with TRBD1 matching over 11 bases. This CDR3 has 16 residues. The junction had 7 bases not matched to a gene; V was cut back by 5 bases and J by 7 bases. CDR3 protein: CASSRGTGGLNSPLHF. The CDR3 bases are TGTGCCAGCAGTCGAGGGACAGGGGGATTAAATTCACCCCTCCACTTT.

The sample holds a few counts of this clonotype. The chain employs TRBV7-3 and TRBJ2-1; 8 bases match TRBD1. V was pared by 3 bases and J by 9 bases, with 4 bases of the junction left unmatched. CDR1 and CDR2 (germline): SGHTA, FQGTGA. The length of the CDR3 is 13 residues. The CDR3 reads CASSLDRVREQFF. The CDR3 DNA reads as TGTGCCAGCAGCTTGGACAGGGTTCGTGAGCAGTTCTTC.

The V call is TRBV5-1, the J call TRBJ2-4, with 7 positions matching TRBD2. The length of the CDR3 is 17 residues. Looked up from germline, CDR1 is SGHRS and CDR2 is YFSETQ. Trimming cost V 2 bases and J 7 bases; bases outside gene matches: 15. CDR3 nucleotide sequence: TGCGCCAGCAGCTTATCCGGGGGGAATCCCCCGCAGAACATTCAGTACTTC. It is translated as CASSLSGGNPPQNIQYF.

The chain combines TRBV28 with TRBJ1-1, with D tentatively TRBD1 (6 bases). The CDR3 runs to 15 residues. Trimming stripped 6 bases from V and 3 bases from J, with 17 bases between. Germline CDR1 reads MDHEN; CDR2 reads SYDVKM. DNA of the CDR3: TGTGCCAGCAGATTAATGGGGGGCCGGTACACTGAAGCTTTCTTT. It codes for CASRLMGGRYTEAFF.

The chain combines TRBV10-3 with TRBJ2-2, with D uncertain. Germline V gives CDR1 ENHRY, CDR2 SYGVKD. Trimming took 7 bases from V and 0 from J, leaving 6 bases between them. The CDR3 runs 13 residues. The CDR3 is CAITLANTGELFF. Here the CDR3 DNA reads TGTGCCATCACTCTCGCGAACACCGGGGAGCTGTTTTTT.

This clonotype was picked up one time. CDR3 sequence (DNA): TGTGCCAGCAGTCTGGACACTGATACGAACACCGGGGAGCTGTTTTTT. It translates to CASSLDTDTNTGELFF. The rearrangement links TRBV3-1 to TRBJ2-2, with TRBD1 as a possible D gene (5 bases). V was clipped by 6 bases and J by 0 bases, with 14 bases between them. The CDR3 covers 16 residues. Germline lookup yields CDR1 LGHDT and CDR2 YNNKEL (reference sequence).

The genes are TRBV6-2 or TRBV6-3 and TRBJ2-1, with D unclear. Between the trimmed V and J ends, which lost 2 bases and 5 bases, there was a span of 13 bases. The CDR3 extends over 15 amino acids. From germline, CDR1 is MNHEY and CDR2 SVGEGT. CDR3 DNA: TGTGCCAGCAGTTACCCGCGGCCGGTGCACAATGAGCAGTTCTTC. This gives the protein CASSYPRPVHNEQFF.

This chain joins TRBV5-1 and TRBJ2-2; 10 positions match TRBD1. The length of the CDR3 is 18 residues. Germline V gene lookup returns CDR1 SGHRS and CDR2 YFSETQ. J gave up 7 bases and V 2 bases, and 14 bases lay outside the gene matches. This CDR3 reads CASSFLPGQGFPSGELFF. As DNA, the CDR3 is TGCGCCAGCAGCTTTCTCCCGGGACAGGGGTTTCCCAGCGGGGAGCTGTTTTTT.

The rearrangement uses TRBV19 and TRBJ2-1; tentatively, D is TRBD1 (6 bases). CDR1 is LNHDA, CDR2 SQIVND, per germline (reference sequence). The germline V and J ends were trimmed by 3 bases and 6 bases, with 18 bases remaining between them. The CDR3 consists of 16 residues. CDR3 residues: CASSMISGAQSNEQFF. As DNA, the CDR3 is TGTGCCAGTAGTATGATTTCAGGGGCGCAGAGCAATGAGCAGTTCTTC.

The table lists this clonotype with many counts. The V call is TRBV3-1, the J call TRBJ2-7; a possible D gene is TRBD1 (6 bases). Trimming cost V 6 bases and J 3 bases, with 12 bases left between them. The germline gives CDR1 LGHDT, CDR2 YNNKEL (reference sequence). The CDR3 spans 13 residues. CDR3 nucleotides: TGTGCCAGCAGACGCGGACAGCTCTACGAGCAGTACGTC. This translates into CASRRGQLYEQYV.

The chain is built from TRBV4-1 and TRBJ2-2; possibly TRBD1 or TRBD2 for D (5 bases each). Deletions cut 4 bases from V and 4 bases from J, with 19 bases between. The CDR3 consists of 17 residues. CDR1 is MGHRA and CDR2 is YSYEKL in the germline V gene. The chain's CDR3 is CASSPPNRDQITGELFF. CDR3 in DNA: TGCGCCAGCAGCCCTCCTAACCGGGACCAGATCACCGGGGAGCTGTTTTTT.

CDR3 bases: TGTGCCAGCAGCCCCCAGGGCGGGGGCACCGGGGAGCTGTTTTTT. It translates to CASSPQGGGTGELFF. The chain recombines TRBV6-5 with TRBJ2-2, with 7 bases aligning to TRBD2. Germline V gene data show CDR1 as MNHEY and CDR2 as SVGAGI. The trim removed 6 bases at V and 4 bases at J, leaving 8 bases unmatched. The CDR3 is made up of 15 amino acids.

To note about this clonotype: An end of the junction does not agree with germline; a read error may underlie this. The chain employs TRBV6-6 and TRBJ2-1; D is perhaps TRBD1 (5 bases). Germline V gene data show CDR1 as MNHNY and CDR2 as SVGAGI (reference sequence). This CDR3 has 13 residues. In DNA form, the CDR3 reads TGTGTCAGCAGTCCGGACAAGTACAATGAGCAGTTCTTC. It specifies CVSSPDKYNEQFF.

The CDR3 coding sequence is TGTGCCAGCTCACCACTCGTCGTGGGGACGCAGTATTTT. Its translation is CASSPLVVGTQYF. V gene TRBV18 combines with J gene TRBJ2-3; no firm D call. V was shortened by 1 base and J by 9 bases, with 11 bases between the two germline ends. CDR3 length: 13 residues. Looked up from germline, CDR1 is KGHSH and CDR2 is LQKENI.

A few counts support this clonotype. This sequence joins TRBV7-3 and TRBJ2-1; 10 bases line up with TRBD2. V was pared by 5 bases and J by 9 bases, with 7 bases of the junction left unmatched. The CDR3 loop spans 14 amino acids. CDR1 is SGHTA and CDR2 is FQGTGA in the germline V gene. The CDR3 sequence is CASSDRAGGGEQFF. Written as DNA, the CDR3 is TGTGCCAGCAGCGATCGAGCGGGGGGGGGTGAGCAGTTCTTC.

This clonotype was counted many times. The chain combines TRBV25-1 with TRBJ1-1, with D unclear. Germline V gives CDR1 MGHDK, CDR2 SYGVNS. V was cut by 2 bases and J by 6 bases, with 4 bases left in between. CDR3 length: 11 amino acids. CDR3 bases: TGTGCCAGCAGTGAACAGGCTGAAGCTTTCTTT. Encoded protein: CASSEQAEAFF.

This chain links TRBV6-6 with TRBJ1-5; unclear D gene. Germline V gene lookup returns CDR1 MNHNY and CDR2 SVGAGI (reference sequence). The CDR3 consists of 13 residues. V was clipped by 2 bases and J by 3 bases, with 5 bases between them. This CDR3 is CASSYAFNQPQHF. The CDR3 DNA reads as TGTGCCAGCAGTTACGCGTTCAATCAGCCCCAGCATTTT.

Concerning this clonotype: At one of its ends the junction is not consistent with the germline gene, which may arise from a read error. The J gene is TRBJ2-2, the V gene TRBV7-9; D uncertain. The length of the CDR3 is 16 residues. In germline, CDR1 is SEHNR, CDR2 FQNEAQ (reference sequence). In nucleotides, the CDR3 is TGTGCCAGCACCCCCACGTACGGGCCGGGCACCGAGGAGCTGTTTTTT. It encodes CASTPTYGPGTEELFF.

This clonotype has only a few counts. The gene calls are TRBV19 and TRBJ1-1; perhaps TRBD1 as D (6 bases). V was clipped by 6 bases and J by 2 bases, with 16 bases between them. Germline values: CDR1 LNHDA, CDR2 SQIVND (reference sequence). The CDR3 is 15 residues long. The CDR3 DNA follows: TGTGCCAGTAGCCAACGTCGACAGGCTAACACTGAAGCTTTCTTT. Translating it yields CASSQRRQANTEAFF. The full variable domain, with the rest looked up from reference TRBV19 and TRBJ1-1, is DGGITQSPKYLFRKEGQNVTLSCEQNLNHDAMYWYRQDPGQGLRLIYYSQIVNDFQKGDIAEGYSVSREKKESFPLTVTSAQKNPTAFYLCASSQRRQANTEAFFGQGTRLTVV.

The chain carries TRBV7-6 and TRBJ2-2; D is unresolved. The CDR3 is 16 amino acids. From germline, CDR1 is SGHVS and CDR2 FNYEAQ. V was cut by 4 bases and J by 1 base, with 13 bases left in between. The CDR3 DNA is TGTGCCAGCAGCTCCTCAGGCCCCAAGAACACCGGGGAGCTGTTTTTT. Translated, it gives CASSSSGPKNTGELFF.

A note on this clonotype: Because the CDR3 is missing its conserved closing phenylalanine or tryptophan, this is likely a read error. The J gene is TRBJ2-3, the V gene TRBV6-1, with 15 bases fitting TRBD2. V dropped 1 base and J dropped 4; count of bases not matched to a gene: 3. CDR3 length equals 17 residues. Germline-derived CDR1 and CDR2 are MNHNS and SASEGT. The CDR3 nucleotides read TGTGCCAGCAGTGAAGGGACTAGCGGGGGGGGTTCAGATACGCAGTATTAT. Residues: CASSEGTSGGGSDTQYY.

This clonotype was seen at least ten times. V and J are TRBV12-3 or TRBV12-4 and TRBJ2-7; D is unclear. This CDR3 comprises 13 residues. Trimming took off 2 bases at V and 5 bases at J, with 10 bases between the two ends. CDR3 sequence: CASSLHGLNEQYF. In DNA form, the CDR3 reads TGTGCCAGCAGTTTACACGGGCTCAACGAGCAGTACTTC.

This clonotype came up a few times. The chain combines TRBV7-6 with TRBJ2-1; possibly TRBD1 or TRBD2 for D (5 bases each). CDR3 length: 15 amino acids. Trimming left V 4 bases short and J 10 bases short, with 20 bases between. Per the germline V gene, CDR1 is SGHVS and CDR2 is FNYEAQ. The CDR3 sequence is CASSSEWDGKGEQFF. CDR3 sequence (DNA): TGTGCCAGCAGCTCAGAATGGGACGGGAAAGGCGAGCAGTTCTTC.

This clonotype appeared a few times. The V call is TRBV6-6, the J call TRBJ1-2; D possibly corresponds to TRBD1 (5 bases). The CDR3 has 16 residues. V was cut by 2 bases and J by 8 bases, with 21 bases left in between. Germline V gene sequence: CDR1 MNHNY, CDR2 SVGAGI (reference sequence). The CDR3 coding sequence is TGTGCCAGCAGTTACAATGGGGACTTTTTGATGGAAGGCTACACCTTC. Encoded protein: CASSYNGDFLMEGYTF.